Shown below are 3 T cell receptor beta chains from a single sample sequenced in a study of blood T cell repertoires in COVID-19. Produced via immunoSEQ multiplex PCR; TCRdb's table is partial and in-frame only. Of over 110,000 clones in the sample, around 87% are singletons; the top ten hold roughly 10%. Sequences were obtained from PBMCs or T cells enriched from blood (not recorded which). The receptors come from a man aged 60 to 69 who had recovered from COVID-19.

The rearrangement joins TRBV28 to TRBJ2-3; no firm D call. The CDR3 sequence is 14 residues long. V was clipped by 6 bases and J by 2 bases, with 12 bases between them. Per the germline V gene, CDR1 is MDHEN and CDR2 is SYDVKM. CDR3 in amino acids: CASSEKQSTDTQYF. CDR3 nucleotides: TGTGCCAGCAGCGAGAAACAGTCCACAGATACGCAGTATTTT.

This chain connects TRBV19 to TRBJ1-5; tentatively, D is TRBD1 (6 bases). Germline CDR1 and CDR2: LNHDA and SQIVND (reference sequence). Trimming took 10 bases from V and 11 from J, leaving 9 bases between them. This CDR3 comprises 9 residues. DNA of the CDR3: TGTGCCACTACAGGGTCCCAGCATTTT. The encoded protein is CATTGSQHF.

This clone was seen only once. CDR3 sequence (DNA): TGTGCCAGCAGCGCCCGAAGAGGACAGGGTTGGAACACTGAAGCTTTCTTT. This gives the protein CASSARRGQGWNTEAFF. This chain connects TRBV9 to TRBJ1-1; the match to TRBD1 covers 8 bases. J lost 1 base, V lost 3 bases, and 11 bases had no gene match. The germline V gene encodes CDR1 SGDLS and CDR2 YYNGEE. This CDR3 contains 17 residues.